These 9 T cell receptor beta chains share one sample of origin, sequenced in a study of T cells in Graves' hyperthyroidism and ophthalmopathy. The TCR beta CDR3 regions underwent amplification using RNA transcripts as the source. The HTBI primer set was used in a first-round RT-PCR of the TCR CDR3. One entry per CDR3 protein results from TCRdb running MiXCR on the multiplex PCR reads. This sample has approximately 400,000 distinct CDR3 sequences; around 13% occur once, and the top ten carry 15% to 20%. The source material was blood. The receptors stem from a woman under 40 with Graves' ophthalmopathy.

This clonotype was seen ten or more times. This rearrangement joins TRBV2 to TRBJ1-1; D unclear. There are 14 residues in the CDR3. Germline assignment: CDR1 SNHLY and CDR2 FYNNEI. The germline V and J ends were trimmed by 3 bases and 4 bases, with 12 bases remaining between them. CDR3 in amino acids: CASSEWSTPTEAFF. The CDR3 region has the DNA TGTGCCAGCAGTGAGTGGTCAACCCCCACTGAAGCTTTCTTT.

This clonotype was observed many times. The genes are TRBV5-4 and TRBJ2-3; D is uncertain. The germline V gene has CDR1 SGHNT and CDR2 YYREEE (reference sequence). The CDR3 consists of 15 residues. V was shortened by 4 bases and J by 4 bases, with 16 bases between the two germline ends. The CDR3 region is CASSLPGPAADTQYF. The DNA for the CDR3 is TGTGCCAGCAGCCTCCCCGGACCGGCGGCAGATACGCAGTATTTT.

The V and J genes are TRBV4-1 and TRBJ2-3; TRBD1 is a possible D gene (6 bases). The CDR3 extends over 17 amino acids. Germline CDR1 is MGHRA and CDR2 is YSYEKL. V was clipped by 2 bases and J by 3 bases, with 18 bases between them. This chain's CDR3 is CASSQIQGFVVTDTQYF. CDR3 coding DNA: TGCGCCAGCAGCCAAATTCAGGGGTTTGTCGTAACAGATACGCAGTATTTT.

This clonotype occurred many times. J is TRBJ2-3 and V is TRBV9; D is possibly TRBD2 (5 bases). Per germline, CDR1 SGDLS and CDR2 YYNGEE. V lost 4 bases and J 3 bases, leaving 21 bases between the germline ends. This CDR3 is 17 amino acids long. The DNA for the CDR3 is TGTGCCAGCAGCAGCCGGCGGGTGGGTCTTTCGACAGATACGCAGTATTTT. Protein sequence: CASSSRRVGLSTDTQYF.

Regarding this clonotype: A much larger clonotype is one base distant, so this may be a read error. The chain carries TRBV28 and TRBJ1-5, with 10 bases fitting TRBD1. The CDR3 covers 13 residues. Germline values: CDR1 MDHEN, CDR2 SYDVKM. J gave up 6 bases and V 7 bases, and 3 bases lay outside the gene matches. In DNA form, the CDR3 reads TGTGCCAGCATCTGGGACAGGGGTCAGCCCCAGCATTTT. It encodes CASIWDRGQPQHF.

This clonotype was seen repeatedly, ten times or more. The chain couples TRBV30 to TRBJ1-3; D is uncertain. Trimming removed 2 bases from V and 9 bases from J, with 20 bases in between. The germline gives CDR1 GTSNPN, CDR2 SVGIG (reference sequence). The CDR3 has 15 amino acids. CDR3 region: CAWSLNGQKATTIYF. CDR3 sequence (DNA): TGTGCCTGGAGTTTGAATGGGCAGAAAGCAACCACCATATATTTT. Full variable domain (rest looked up from reference TRBV30 and TRBJ1-3): SQTIHQWPATLVQPVGSPLSLECTVEGTSNPNLYWYRQAAGRGLQLLFYSVGIGQISSEVPQNLSASRPQDRQFILSSKKLLLSDSGFYLCAWSLNGQKATTIYFGEGSWLTVV.

This clonotype was seen ten or more times. The V and J genes are TRBV6-1 and TRBJ1-1, with TRBD1 matching 9 bases. The length of the CDR3 is 15 residues. The J segment lost 1 base and the V segment lost 5 bases, leaving 5 bases of the junction unmatched. Germline values: CDR1 MNHNS, CDR2 SASEGT. For the CDR3, the DNA is TGTGCCAGCAGTTTGACAGGGGGGCAGAACACTGAAGCTTTCTTT. As protein: CASSLTGGQNTEAFF.

The V gene is TRBV9, the J gene TRBJ2-7; tentative D call: TRBD1 (6 bases). The CDR3 loop spans 13 amino acids. Germline loops: CDR1 SGDLS, CDR2 YYNGEE. V lost 0 bases and J lost 3, with 7 bases in between. The CDR3: CASSVEQGYEQYF. In nucleotides, the CDR3 is TGTGCCAGCAGCGTAGAACAGGGCTACGAGCAGTACTTC.

In this sample, this clonotype turned up many times. The genes are TRBV7-9 and TRBJ1-1; D is unclear. The germline CDR1 and CDR2 sequences are SEHNR and FQNEAQ (reference sequence). Trimming pared 1 base from V and 3 bases from J, leaving 9 bases between. This CDR3 region has 14 residues. CDR3: CASSLDWRDTEAFF. The CDR3 nucleotides read TGTGCCAGCAGCTTAGATTGGAGGGACACTGAAGCTTTCTTT. Using reference TRBV7-9 and TRBJ1-1 for the parts outside the CDR3, the full variable domain is DTGVSQNPRHKITKRGQNVTFRCDPISEHNRLYWYRQTLGQGPEFLTYFQNEAQLEKSRLLSDRFSAERPKGSFSTLEIQRTEQGDSAMYLCASSLDWRDTEAFFGQGTRLTVV.